These T cell receptor beta chains were read from a single sample in a study of vaccination effects on CD4 cells after COVID-19. Only in-frame clones appear in the TCRdb table, and some are missing; sequencing was by immunoSEQ multiplex PCR. The sample records 50,000 or so clones, over 60% being singletons. These receptors' targets are unknown. Sequenced material: CD4+ T cells from PBMCs cultured without peptide, taken after COVID-19 vaccination. Source of these receptors: a human donor who had a prior SARS-CoV-2 infection. The CDR3 runs from the conserved cysteine through the conserved F or W. A D gene is named only where the DNA matches it firmly. The size of a clone is reported for some rows only, either as once, few or many, or as a class for expanded clones.

clone size	V gene	D gene	J gene	CDR3 protein	CDR3 DNA
-	TRBV6-2/TRBV6-3	-	TRBJ2-3	CASSLTDTQYF	TGTGCCAGCAGTTTGACAGATACGCAGTATTTT
few	TRBV19	TRBD1	TRBJ2-7	CASSLYGTGSYEQYF	TGTGCCAGTAGTCTGTATGGGACAGGGTCCTACGAGCAGTACTTC
-	TRBV5-1	-	TRBJ1-4	CASRGGATNEKLFF	TGCGCCAGCAGGGGGGGAGCCACTAATGAAAAACTGTTTTTT
-	TRBV27	-	TRBJ1-4	CASSLTKSGEKLFF	TGTGCCAGCAGTTTAACTAAGTCCGGTGAAAAACTGTTTTTT
-	TRBV6-5	-	TRBJ1-4	CASTTGSEKLFF	TGTGCCAGCACTACAGGCAGTGAAAAACTGTTTTTT
-	TRBV24-1	-	TRBJ2-5	CATSDPGGSGSETQYF	TGTGCCACCAGTGACCCCGGAGGGAGTGGATCTGAGACCCAGTACTTC
-	TRBV14	TRBD1	TRBJ1-5	CASSQDRSETGINQPQHF	TGTGCCAGCAGCCAAGATCGATCCGAGACAGGGATCAATCAGCCCCAGCATTTT
few	TRBV6-5	TRBD1	TRBJ1-1	CASSYSWDRGVTEAFF	TGTGCCAGCAGTTACTCTTGGGACAGGGGTGTCACTGAAGCTTTCTTT
-	TRBV5-4	-	TRBJ1-6	CASSLSGTTNSPLHF	TGTGCCAGCAGCTTGTCGGGGACCACAAATTCACCCCTCCACTTT
-	TRBV6-5	-	TRBJ2-7	CASSSRTAYEQYF	TGTGCCAGCAGTTCTCGGACAGCTTACGAGCAGTACTTC
-	TRBV6-2/TRBV6-3	-	TRBJ1-2	CASSRGGTAFYGYTF	TGTGCCAGCAGTAGGGGGGGTACCGCTTTCTATGGCTACACCTTC
-	TRBV18	TRBD2	TRBJ2-1	CASSGLAGTYNEQFF	TGTGCCAGCTCAGGACTAGCGGGGACTTACAATGAGCAGTTCTTC
-	TRBV13	TRBD1	TRBJ2-3	CASSLRQGTDTQYF	TGTGCCAGCAGCCTACGACAGGGAACAGATACGCAGTATTTT
few	TRBV13	TRBD1	TRBJ1-2	CASSRQGYYGYTF	TGTGCCAGCAGCCGACAGGGATACTATGGCTACACCTTC
-	TRBV9	TRBD2	TRBJ2-3	CASSAHLKNRAGGTDTQYF	TGTGCCAGCAGCGCTCACCTTAAGAATCGAGCGGGGGGCACAGATACGCAGTATTTT
-	TRBV2	TRBD1	TRBJ1-3	CASRTTGANLSGNTIYF	TGTGCCAGCAGGACCACAGGGGCCAATCTCTCTGGAAACACCATATATTTT
-	TRBV24-1	TRBD2	TRBJ2-3	CATSDWASGRAPDTQYF	TGTGCCACCAGTGATTGGGCTAGCGGGAGGGCCCCAGATACGCAGTATTTT
once	TRBV7-9	-	TRBJ2-7	CASSFRGGSYEQYF	TGTGCCAGCAGCTTCAGGGGGGGGTCCTACGAGCAGTACTTC
few	TRBV12-3/TRBV12-4	-	TRBJ1-1	CASSKNPNTEAFF	TGTGCCAGCAGTAAAAACCCTAACACTGAAGCTTTCTTT
few	TRBV7-9	TRBD1	TRBJ1-6	CASSPGTGGNSPLHF	TGTGCCAGCAGCCCGGGGACAGGGGGGAATTCACCCCTCCACTTT
-	TRBV7-9	-	TRBJ1-1	CASSLRGLDTEAFF	TGTGCCAGCAGCCTCCGGGGGCTAGACACTGAAGCTTTCTTT
few	TRBV3-1/TRBV3-2	-	TRBJ2-7	CASSQGIVSYEQYF	TGTGCCAGCAGCCAAGGTATTGTAAGCTACGAGCAGTACTTC
once	TRBV4-2	TRBD1	TRBJ1-1	CASSQEPDRGNTEAFF	TGTGCCAGCAGCCAAGAACCCGACAGGGGGAACACTGAAGCTTTCTTT
-	TRBV19	-	TRBJ1-1	CASSIWWGAEAFF	TGTGCCAGTAGTATCTGGTGGGGGGCTGAAGCTTTCTTT
-	TRBV4-1	TRBD2	TRBJ2-7	CASSQEPYGGLAGVYEQYF	TGCGCCAGCAGCCAAGAACCCTACGGGGGACTAGCGGGGGTCTACGAGCAGTACTTC
-	TRBV13	TRBD2	TRBJ2-7	CASSETGTSVPEQYF	TGTGCCAGCAGCGAAACCGGGACTAGCGTGCCCGAGCAGTACTTC
-	TRBV6-1	TRBD2	TRBJ2-2	CASSASPGLAGQDGELFF	TGTGCCAGCAGTGCTAGCCCGGGACTAGCGGGGCAAGACGGGGAGCTGTTTTTT
-	TRBV10-3	-	TRBJ2-7	CAISPSTLREQYF	TGTGCCATCAGTCCTTCTACACTACGGGAGCAGTACTTC
-	TRBV30	TRBD2	TRBJ2-5	CAWGEGLAGVNQETQYF	TGTGCCTGGGGGGAAGGACTAGCGGGGGTAAACCAAGAGACCCAGTACTTC
-	TRBV6-5	-	TRBJ2-5	CASSYLTFGAQYF	TGTGCCAGCAGTTACCTTACCTTCGGTGCCCAGTACTTC
few	TRBV18	-	TRBJ2-1	CASSPPMNEQFF	TGTGCCAGCTCCCCCCCGATGAATGAGCAGTTCTTC
-	TRBV5-1	-	TRBJ2-3	CASRILPDTQYF	TGCGCCAGCCGGATTCTCCCAGATACGCAGTATTTT
-	TRBV5-1	-	TRBJ2-5	CASSSPSGTETQYF	TGCGCCAGCAGCTCCCCGTCGGGTACAGAGACCCAGTACTTC
-	TRBV19	-	TRBJ1-2	CASSIILGRGNNYGYTF	TGTGCCAGTAGTATAATTTTGGGCAGGGGAAATAACTATGGCTACACCTTC
-	TRBV5-1	-	TRBJ1-1	CASSLLGGLNTEAFF	TGCGCCAGCAGCTTGTTAGGGGGGTTGAACACTGAAGCTTTCTTT
-	TRBV11-3	-	TRBJ2-7	CASSLGPVEQYF	TGTGCCAGCAGCTTAGGTCCAGTCGAGCAGTACTTC
-	TRBV9	-	TRBJ1-2	CASSVDPLLGGYTF	TGTGCCAGCAGCGTAGATCCACTTTTAGGTGGCTACACCTTC
once	TRBV2	TRBD2	TRBJ2-1	CASGGRVGNEQFF	TGTGCCAGCGGCGGGAGGGTCGGCAATGAGCAGTTCTTC
-	TRBV11-3	-	TRBJ2-7	CASSRGQGGGYEQYF	TGTGCCAGCAGCCGCGGACAGGGAGGGGGCTACGAGCAGTACTTC
-	TRBV2	TRBD2	TRBJ2-5	CASSEILAEETQYF	TGTGCCAGCAGTGAAATACTAGCGGAAGAGACCCAGTACTTC
-	TRBV19	TRBD2	TRBJ2-1	CASSIGSGRVYNEQFF	TGTGCCAGTAGTATTGGTAGCGGGAGGGTCTACAATGAGCAGTTCTTC
-	TRBV2	-	TRBJ1-6	CASGQGQSYNSPLHF	TGTGCCAGCGGGCAGGGGCAGTCCTATAATTCACCCCTCCACTTT
few	TRBV10-3	TRBD1	TRBJ1-1	CAISEAGTGGEAFF	TGTGCCATCAGTGAGGCAGGGACAGGAGGTGAAGCTTTCTTT
-	TRBV5-4	-	TRBJ1-6	CASSLRENNSPLHF	TGTGCCAGCAGCTTGCGGGAGAATAATTCACCCCTCCACTTT
once	TRBV15	-	TRBJ1-1	CATSRDQGVGGSGTEAFF	TGTGCCACCAGCAGAGATCAAGGCGTTGGGGGTAGTGGCACTGAAGCTTTCTTT